This T cell receptor beta chain appears in the sequencing data of a study of cytomegalovirus exposure and HLA in healthy donors. The study's findings and limits: Later analysis indicated greater clonal expansion among HLA-associated TCR beta chains than among equally common other chains.

Primers: 60 Vbeta forward and 13 Jbeta reverse. Repertoires were generated with immunoSEQ multiplex PCR, while TCRdb's copy carries only in-frame clones and drops some. The data contain 150,000 to 200,000 clones, 70% of them singletons. This clone has a single count. Its specificity is not known. Germline V gene data show CDR1 as SGHRS and CDR2 as YFSETQ. This CDR3 contains 15 residues. V lost 1 base and J lost 2; bases outside the gene matches: 2. This clonotype was obtained from a young man in good health and CMV-seropositive. The rearrangement links TRBV5-1 to TRBJ2-3, with TRBD2 identical over 9 bases. Sequenced input: PBMCs. Here the CDR3 DNA reads TGCGCCAGCAGCTTGCTAGCGGGGACCACAGATACGCAGTATTTT. Translating it yields CASSLLAGTTDTQYF.